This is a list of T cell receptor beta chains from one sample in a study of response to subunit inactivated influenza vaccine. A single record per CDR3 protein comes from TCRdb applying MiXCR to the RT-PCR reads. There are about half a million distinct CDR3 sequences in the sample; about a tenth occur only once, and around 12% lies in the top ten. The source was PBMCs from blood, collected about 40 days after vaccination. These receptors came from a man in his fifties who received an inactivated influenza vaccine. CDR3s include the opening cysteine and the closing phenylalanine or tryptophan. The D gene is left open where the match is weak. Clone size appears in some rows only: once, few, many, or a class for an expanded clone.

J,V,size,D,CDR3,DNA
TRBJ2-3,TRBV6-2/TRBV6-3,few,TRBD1,CASNRDRSTDTQYF,TGTGCCAGCAACCGGGACAGGTCCACAGATACGCAGTATTTT
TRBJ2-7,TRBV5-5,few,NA,CASSRPDGSYEQYF,TGTGCCAGCAGCCGGCCGGACGGATCCTACGAGCAGTACTTC
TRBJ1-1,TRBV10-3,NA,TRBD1,CAISEGTGPLNTEAFF,TGTGCCATCAGTGAGGGGACAGGGCCCCTGAACACTGAAGCTTTCTTT
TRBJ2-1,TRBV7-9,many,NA,CASRDSYNEQFF,TGTGCCAGCAGGGACAGCTACAATGAGCAGTTCTTC
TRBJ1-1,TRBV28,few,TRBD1,CASSTTGGQREAFF,TGTGCCAGCAGCACCACAGGGGGCCAGCGGGAAGCTTTCTTT
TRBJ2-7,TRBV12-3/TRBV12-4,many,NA,CASSLSREQYF,TGTGCCAGCAGTTTGTCTCGCGAGCAGTACTTC
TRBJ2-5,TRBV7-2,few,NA,CASSQGGVGETQYF,TGTGCCAGCAGCCAGGGGGGGGTAGGAGAGACCCAGTACTTC
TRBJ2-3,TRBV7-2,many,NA,CASSLELAGDTQYF,TGTGCCAGCAGCTTAGAACTAGCAGGAGATACGCAGTATTTT
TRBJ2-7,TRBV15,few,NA,CATSLSRGPTSYEQYF,TGTGCCACCAGCCTAAGCCGGGGACCTACCTCCTACGAGCAGTACTTC
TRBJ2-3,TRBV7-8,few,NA,CASRGGLTDTQYF,TGTGCCAGCAGAGGAGGACTCACAGATACGCAGTATTTT
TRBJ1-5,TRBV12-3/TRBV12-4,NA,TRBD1,CASSSQTGGYDQPQHF,TGTGCCAGCAGTTCCCAGACAGGGGGCTATGATCAGCCCCAGCATTTT
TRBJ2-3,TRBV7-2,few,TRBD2,CASSLLGSGRTDTQYF,TGTGCCAGCAGCTTACTGGGTAGCGGGAGGACAGATACGCAGTATTTT
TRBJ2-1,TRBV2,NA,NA,CASSGGAGRFNEQFF,TGTGCCAGCAGTGGGGGGGCGGGAAGGTTCAATGAGCAGTTCTTC
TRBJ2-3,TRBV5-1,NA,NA,CASSVARDTDTQYF,TGCGCCAGCAGCGTAGCGAGGGACACAGATACGCAGTATTTT
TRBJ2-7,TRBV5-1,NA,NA,CASSSDGLYEQYF,TGCGCCAGCAGCTCGGATGGGCTTTACGAGCAGTACTTC
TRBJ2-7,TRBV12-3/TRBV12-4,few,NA,CASSLGGGAAGQYF,TGTGCCAGCAGTTTAGGGGGCGGGGCCGCCGGGCAGTACTTC
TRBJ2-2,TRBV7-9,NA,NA,CASRPLPGELFF,TGTGCCAGCAGGCCCCTCCCCGGGGAGCTGTTTTTT
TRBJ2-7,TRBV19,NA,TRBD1,CASSPDRDSYEQYF,TGTGCCAGTAGTCCGGACAGGGACTCCTACGAGCAGTACTTC
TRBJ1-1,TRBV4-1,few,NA,CASSQVQGLTEAFF,TGCGCCAGCAGCCAAGTACAGGGCCTGACTGAAGCTTTCTTT
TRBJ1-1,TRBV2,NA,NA,CASSVEGQTNTEAFF,TGTGCCAGCAGCGTGGAAGGACAAACGAACACTGAAGCTTTCTTT
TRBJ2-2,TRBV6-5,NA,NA,CASSYTSAGANTGELFF,TGTGCCAGCAGTTACACCTCCGCCGGGGCTAACACCGGGGAGCTGTTTTTT
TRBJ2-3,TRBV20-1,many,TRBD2,CSARLAGSTDTQYF,TGCAGTGCTAGGCTAGCGGGATCCACAGATACGCAGTATTTT
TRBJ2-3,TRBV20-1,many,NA,CSASSAAPQDTQYF,TGCAGTGCTAGCTCCGCGGCCCCACAAGATACGCAGTATTTT
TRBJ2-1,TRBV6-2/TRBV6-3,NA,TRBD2,CASSYSGLAFSYNEQFF,TGTGCCAGCAGTTACTCGGGACTAGCTTTCTCCTACAATGAGCAGTTCTTC
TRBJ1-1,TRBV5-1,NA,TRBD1,CASSARPQGEGTEAFF,TGCGCCAGCAGCGCCAGACCTCAGGGGGAGGGCACTGAAGCTTTCTTT
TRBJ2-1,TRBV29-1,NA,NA,CSVTGTLSYNEQFF,TGCAGCGTGACCGGGACACTCTCCTACAATGAGCAGTTCTTC
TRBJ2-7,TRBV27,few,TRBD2,CASSSRIRTSGTYEQYF,TGTGCCAGCAGTTCCCGGATCCGAACTAGCGGAACCTACGAGCAGTACTTC
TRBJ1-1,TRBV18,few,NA,CASSPLGPGGLNTEAFF,TGTGCCAGCTCACCACTGGGCCCTGGGGGGCTGAACACTGAAGCTTTCTTT
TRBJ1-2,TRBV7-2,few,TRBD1,CASSFGTGGGYTF,TGTGCCAGCAGCTTCGGGACAGGCGGTGGCTACACCTTC
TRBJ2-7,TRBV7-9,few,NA,CASSATGTPYEQYF,TGTGCCAGCAGCGCGACAGGTACGCCCTACGAGCAGTACTTC
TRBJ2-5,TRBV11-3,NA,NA,CASSFRLARGRPRGTQYF,TGTGCCAGCAGCTTCCGACTCGCCCGGGGGAGGCCCCGAGGGACCCAGTACTTC
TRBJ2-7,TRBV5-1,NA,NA,CASSQRGPFEQYF,TGCGCCAGCAGCCAACGGGGGCCCTTCGAGCAGTACTTC
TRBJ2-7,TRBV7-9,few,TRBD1,CASSLAGTGGYPREQYF,TGTGCCAGCAGCTTAGCAGGGACAGGGGGCTACCCACGCGAGCAGTACTTC
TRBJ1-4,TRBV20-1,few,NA,CSARDPGRDNEKLFF,TGCAGTGCTAGAGATCCTGGCAGAGACAATGAAAAACTGTTTTTT
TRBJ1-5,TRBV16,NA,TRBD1,CASSQRDSSNQPQHF,TGTGCCAGCAGCCAACGGGACAGTAGCAATCAGCCCCAGCATTTT
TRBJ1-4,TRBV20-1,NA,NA,CSARDAGEVSEKLFF,TGCAGTGCTAGAGATGCGGGGGAAGTCAGTGAAAAACTGTTTTTT
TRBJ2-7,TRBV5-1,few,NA,CASSLVQGPGYEQYF,TGCGCCAGCAGCTTGGTCCAGGGCCCAGGGTACGAGCAGTACTTC
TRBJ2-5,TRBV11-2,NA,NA,CASSLVTGDPETQYF,TGTGCCAGCAGCTTAGTAACCGGGGATCCAGAGACCCAGTACTTC
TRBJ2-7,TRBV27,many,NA,CAPWVEYF,TGTGCCCCCTGGGTGGAGTACTTC
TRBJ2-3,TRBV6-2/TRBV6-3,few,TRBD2,CASSPGSGRALGTDTQYF,TGTGCCAGCAGTCCGGGGAGCGGGAGGGCCCTTGGCACAGATACGCAGTATTTT
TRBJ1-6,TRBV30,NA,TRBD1,CAWSWGQGAYNSPLHF,TGTGCCTGGAGTTGGGGACAGGGGGCTTATAATTCACCCCTCCACTTT
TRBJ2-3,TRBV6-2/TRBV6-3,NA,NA,CASIRDQTTDTQYF,TGTGCCAGCATCCGGGACCAAACAACAGATACGCAGTATTTT
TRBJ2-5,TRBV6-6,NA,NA,CASRDSIGETQYF,TGTGCCAGCAGGGACAGCATTGGGGAGACCCAGTACTTC
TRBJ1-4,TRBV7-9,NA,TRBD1,CASSQQGQLLNEKLFF,TGTGCCAGCAGCCAACAGGGACAGCTTCTTAATGAAAAACTGTTTTTT
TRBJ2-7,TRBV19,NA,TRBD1,CASTSTGGGAEQYF,TGTGCCAGTACTTCGACAGGGGGTGGTGCTGAGCAGTACTTC
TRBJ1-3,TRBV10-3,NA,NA,CATSLSQRDTIYF,TGTGCCACCTCCCTCTCGCAGAGGGACACCATATATTTT
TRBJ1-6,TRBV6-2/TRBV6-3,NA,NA,CASSRGGHIYNSPLHF,TGTGCCAGCAGCCGAGGGGGGCACATCTATAATTCACCCCTCCACTTT
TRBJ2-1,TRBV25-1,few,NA,CASSVDRYPAPYNEQFF,TGTGCCAGCAGTGTTGACAGGTACCCCGCGCCGTACAATGAGCAGTTCTTC
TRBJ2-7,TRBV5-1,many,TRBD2,CASSFGSGSYEQYF,TGTGCCAGCAGCTTTGGTAGCGGGAGTTACGAGCAGTACTTC
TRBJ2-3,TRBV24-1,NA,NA,CATSSGGFGADTQYF,TGTGCCACCAGCTCTGGGGGGTTCGGCGCAGATACGCAGTATTTT
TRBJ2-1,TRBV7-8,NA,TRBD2,CASSVSGLAGDEQFF,TGTGCCAGCAGCGTCTCGGGACTAGCGGGTGATGAGCAGTTCTTC
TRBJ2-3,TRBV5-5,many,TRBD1,CASSLGQGRTDTQYF,TGCGCCAGCAGCTTGGGACAGGGAAGGACAGATACGCAGTATTTT
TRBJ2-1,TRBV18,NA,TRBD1,CASSPTRGQGGNEQFF,TGTGCCAGCTCACCCACCCGCGGACAGGGGGGTAATGAGCAGTTCTTC
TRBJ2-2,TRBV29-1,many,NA,CSVELRQQGNTGELFF,TGCAGCGTTGAACTGCGCCAACAGGGGAACACCGGGGAGCTGTTTTTT
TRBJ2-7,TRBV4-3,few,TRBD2,CASSQGTSGHYEQYF,TGCGCCAGCAGCCAAGGGACTAGCGGGCACTACGAGCAGTACTTC
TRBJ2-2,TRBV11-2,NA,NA,CASSQTPSFRTGELFF,TGTGCCAGCAGCCAAACCCCCTCTTTCCGCACCGGGGAGCTGTTTTTT
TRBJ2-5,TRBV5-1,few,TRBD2,CASSFRRAGEETQYF,TGCGCCAGCAGCTTCCGTAGGGCGGGAGAAGAGACCCAGTACTTC
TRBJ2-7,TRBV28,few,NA,CATGERVLYF,TGTGCCACCGGCGAGAGGGTTCTGTACTTC
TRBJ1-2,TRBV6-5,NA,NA,CASSYLQGGRGGYTF,TGTGCCAGCAGTTACCTACAGGGAGGAAGAGGTGGCTACACCTTC
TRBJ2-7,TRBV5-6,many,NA,CASRLQGYEQYF,TGTGCCAGCAGGCTACAGGGCTACGAGCAGTACTTC